Ten or more counts support the clone carrying this TCR beta chain. The target antigen is unknown. The assay was immunoSEQ multiplex PCR, and TCRdb's table has in-frame clones only and misses some. Of 28,000 or so clones listed, more than 75% are singletons. This specimen belongs to a study of OX40 agonist ivuxolimab in advanced cancers. For the study at large: The patients got ivuxolimab, which is an agonistic anti-OX40 (CD134) antibody. Patients in the trial were receiving intravenous ivuxolimab every 2 weeks, at doses of 0.01 to 10 mg/kg.

Germline CDR1 reads SNHLY; CDR2 reads FYNNEI. CDR3 size: 14 residues. Trimming pared 8 bases from V and 6 bases from J, leaving 17 bases between. Study-level findings and limits: There were, on average, more expanded clones in CD8+ T cells than in CD4+. Clonal expansion by week 6 occurred in CD4+ and CD8+ blood T cells (at 0.1 to 3.0 mg/kg).

The source of this sequence is an adult with an advanced solid tumor such as melanoma, head and neck, liver or kidney cancer. The sample here was CD4+ or CD8+ T cells sorted from blood, taken in a trial of the OX40 agonist ivuxolimab. The chain combines TRBV2 with TRBJ2-1, with D uncertain. In nucleotides, the CDR3 is TGTGCCAGCTATCCTCGGCAGATAGGCAATGAGCAGTTCTTC. Its translation is CASYPRQIGNEQFF.